This TCR beta chain was sequenced in a study of blood T cells in healthy people across ages. Germline trimming cut 2 bases from V and 6 bases from J; bases unmatched to any gene: 11. This CDR3 spans 16 amino acids. The germline V gene encodes CDR1 MNHEY and CDR2 SVGAGI. Primed by a sample-barcoded 5' primer and a J-beta primer mix, a second PCR proceeded for about 7 to 12 cycles. A minimum of 3 million CDR3-containing paired-end reads was obtained for each sample. TCRdb recomputed calls from the 5' RACE reads with MiXCR, one row per CDR3 protein. The sample consists of about 670,000 distinct CDR3 sequences, around two fifths of them appearing once.

Sequencing was carried out using blood. This TCR was sampled from a man older than 75 in good health. The chain has TRBV6-5 and TRBJ2-7; 9 bases fit TRBD2. DNA for the CDR3: TGTGCCAGCAGTTACATACGAGCGGGAGGCTCAGGCGAGCAGTACTTC. It codes for CASSYIRAGGSGEQYF.